One sample yielded the 30 T cell receptor beta chains listed below, sequenced in a study of vaccination effects on CD4 cells after COVID-19. The antigens these receptors bind are not known. Sequenced by immunoSEQ multiplex PCR; TCRdb stores in-frame clones only, minus some. The sample holds tens of thousands of clones, around 80% seen once. The culture ran for roughly ten days before CD4+ T cells were isolated. All study participants received two doses of BNT162b2 or mRNA-1273 vaccine. Source: CD4+ T cells from PBMCs cultured without peptide, taken after COVID-19 vaccination. Receptors were obtained from a human donor who received a COVID-19 vaccine.

This clone has a handful of counts. The V call is TRBV12-5, the J call TRBJ1-1; D call uncertain. Germline CDR1 reads LGHNT; CDR2 reads FRNRAP. The CDR3 is 12 residues long. V was pared by 6 bases and J by 1 base, with 6 bases between. CDR3 DNA: TGTGCTAGTGGCCCGGGGAACACTGAAGCTTTCTTT. It translates to CASGPGNTEAFF.

The rearrangement joins TRBV15 to TRBJ2-7; D might be TRBD2 (6 bases). Between the trimmed V and J ends, which lost 1 base and 5 bases, there was a span of 9 bases. The CDR3 length is 13 residues. CDR1 and CDR2 (germline): LNHNV, YYDKDF (reference sequence). The CDR3, as DNA: TGTGCCACCAGCAGAGGCGGGGTGCACGAGCAGTACGTC. This codes for CATSRGGVHEQYV.

The J gene is TRBJ2-2, the V gene TRBV5-6, with TRBD1 matching over 8 bases. J lost 3 bases, V lost 2 bases, and 3 bases had no gene match. Germline V CDR1 and CDR2: SGHDT, YYEEEE. There are 15 residues in the CDR3. CDR3 sequence: CASSFSDRDTGELFF. The CDR3 region has the DNA TGTGCCAGCAGCTTTTCGGACAGGGACACCGGGGAGCTGTTTTTT.

This clone appeared once. V gene TRBV24-1 combines with J gene TRBJ2-3; D might be TRBD2 (5 bases). The length of the CDR3 is 16 residues. V gave up 0 bases and J gave up 4 bases, with 13 bases separating them. The germline V gene has CDR1 KGHDR and CDR2 SFDVKD. CDR3 sequence: CATSDLHGEVADTQYF. The DNA of the CDR3 is TGTGCCACCAGTGATTTGCACGGGGAAGTGGCAGATACGCAGTATTTT.

V gene TRBV10-1 combines with J gene TRBJ2-2, with a possible D match to TRBD1 (7 bases). V was pared by 8 bases and J by 1 base, with 14 bases between. The CDR3 spans 15 residues. Germline CDR1 WNHNN, CDR2 SYGVQD (reference sequence). The CDR3 sequence is CASRRDSLNTGELFF. In DNA form, the CDR3 reads TGCGCCAGCCGGCGGGACAGCCTGAACACCGGGGAGCTGTTTTTT.

The V gene is TRBV2, the J gene TRBJ1-2; no reliable D call. This CDR3 region has 13 residues. Trimming shortened V by 5 bases and J by 3 bases, and 10 bases separated the two germline ends. The V gene's germline CDR1 is SNHLY and CDR2 FYNNEI. In DNA form, the CDR3 reads TGTGCCAGCAGTTTCCGACCGCACTATGGCTACACCTTC. This codes for CASSFRPHYGYTF.

The rearrangement joins TRBV20-1 to TRBJ1-5, with D unresolved. The germline gives CDR1 DFQATT, CDR2 SNEGSKA (reference sequence). The CDR3 is made up of 11 amino acids. V lost 0 bases and J 11 bases, leaving 8 bases between the germline ends. The chain's CDR3 is CSARDRESQHF. CDR3 bases: TGCAGTGCTAGAGATCGGGAGTCCCAGCATTTT.

The genes are TRBV12-3 or TRBV12-4 and TRBJ1-1, with D unresolved. V gave up 6 bases and J gave up 5 bases, with 10 bases separating them. The CDR3 has 12 residues. Here the CDR3 DNA reads TGTGCCAGCAGCCCGCTGGGGACTGAAGCTTTCTTT. This encodes CASSPLGTEAFF.

This chain uses TRBV6-2 or TRBV6-3 with TRBJ2-5; TRBD2 aligns across 8 bases. The CDR3 is 15 amino acids. The germline CDR1 and CDR2 sequences are MNHEY and SVGEGT. The junction had 9 bases not matched to a gene; V was cut back by 5 bases and J by 4 bases. CDR3 residues: CASSPGGAGVETQYF. CDR3 nucleotides: TGTGCCAGCAGTCCCGGGGGGGCGGGGGTAGAGACCCAGTACTTC.

The rearrangement joins TRBV7-2 to TRBJ1-2; D gene unclear. The CDR3 contains 15 residues. Trimming removed 0 bases from V and 0 bases from J, with 8 bases in between. Germline lookup yields CDR1 SGHTA and CDR2 FQGNSA. CDR3 DNA sequence: TGTGCCAGCAGCTTAGCTGGATCTTCTAACTATGGCTACACCTTC. Encoded protein: CASSLAGSSNYGYTF.

J is TRBJ1-2 and V is TRBV6-5, with D possibly TRBD1 on 5 matching bases. Germline V gene lookup returns CDR1 MNHEY and CDR2 SVGAGI. The ends were cut back, 0 bases at V and 6 bases at J, with 17 bases in the middle. The CDR3 extends over 16 amino acids. The CDR3 loop reads CASSYSRGVLRNGYTF. The CDR3, as DNA: TGTGCCAGCAGTTACTCGAGAGGGGTTCTGAGGAATGGCTACACCTTC.

This clone appeared a single time. This chain uses TRBV2 with TRBJ2-1; D is unresolved. Trimming cost V 6 bases and J 13 bases, with 19 bases left between them. Germline V lookup: CDR1 SNHLY, CDR2 FYNNEI. The CDR3 loop spans 13 amino acids. CDR3 region: CASRDSWNEEQFF. CDR3 sequence (DNA): TGTGCCAGCAGAGACTCATGGAATGAGGAACAGTTCTTC.

The chain employs TRBV5-1 and TRBJ2-3; D possibly matches TRBD1 or TRBD2 (5 bases each). The V end was cut by 7 bases, the J end by 2 bases, with 11 bases between. CDR3 length equals 13 residues. Germline CDR1 and CDR2: SGHRS and YFSETQ. The CDR3 reads CASRDLNTDTQYF. The CDR3 DNA reads TGCGCCAGCCGGGACCTTAACACAGATACGCAGTATTTT.

This clone has a single count. V is TRBV27 and J is TRBJ2-5, with D uncertain. The V gene lost 6 bases and the J gene lost 3 bases, with 11 bases spanning the gap. Germline CDR1 MNHEY, CDR2 SMNVEV (reference sequence). The CDR3 covers 13 residues. CDR3 bases: TGTGCCAGCAGGGGATGGGAAAAAGAGACCCAGTACTTC. Its translation is CASRGWEKETQYF.

V gene TRBV30 combines with J gene TRBJ1-5; unclear D gene. Trimming took 0 bases from V and 5 from J, leaving 8 bases between them. CDR1 and CDR2 from the germline V gene are GTSNPN and SVGIG (reference sequence). The CDR3 covers 13 residues. CDR3 coding DNA: TGTGCCTGGAGTGTAGGGTTGGATCAGCCCCAGCATTTT. Amino acids: CAWSVGLDQPQHF.

Note on this clone: Other DNA sequences in this sample translate to the same CDR3. This chain joins TRBV5-1 and TRBJ1-5; D unresolved. Germline V gene sequence: CDR1 SGHRS, CDR2 YFSETQ. V dropped 0 bases and J dropped 4 bases, with 8 bases sitting between them. The CDR3 runs 14 residues. The CDR3 region is CASSLEGSNQPQHF. In DNA form, the CDR3 reads TGCGCCAGCAGCTTGGAAGGGAGTAATCAGCCCCAGCATTTT.

This clone occurred a few times. V is TRBV4-1 and J is TRBJ1-3; 7 bases fit TRBD1. J gave up 2 bases and V 1 base, and 8 bases lay outside the gene matches. CDR3 length: 17 residues. Germline V gene lookup returns CDR1 MGHRA and CDR2 YSYEKL. The DNA of the CDR3 is TGCGCCAGCAGCCAAGCGAATCTCGGGACAGCTGGAAACACCATATATTTT. Its protein product is CASSQANLGTAGNTIYF.

The gene calls are TRBV25-1 and TRBJ2-7; D may be TRBD1 (6 bases). Trimming removed 6 bases at V and 4 bases at J, with 10 bases between. Germline CDR1 reads MGHDK; CDR2 reads SYGVNS. The CDR3 runs to 12 residues. The CDR3 region is CASSQGHYEQYV. The CDR3, as DNA: TGTGCCAGCAGCCAGGGACATTACGAGCAGTACGTC.

V gene TRBV6-5 combines with J gene TRBJ2-5, with a weak D call TRBD2 (5 bases). V was pared by 4 bases and J by 4 bases, with 7 bases between. Germline V gene sequence: CDR1 MNHEY, CDR2 SVGAGI. This CDR3 region has 12 residues. The CDR3 here is CASSSGGETQYF. The CDR3 DNA reads TGTGCCAGCAGTTCCGGAGGAGAGACCCAGTACTTC.

This chain connects TRBV25-1 to TRBJ1-1; 8 bases map to TRBD1. The CDR3 totals 14 residues. With 7 bases clipped from V and 4 bases from J, the junction kept 8 bases outside the gene matches. The germline gives CDR1 MGHDK, CDR2 SYGVNS. The CDR3: CASTQTGVGTEAFF. In DNA, the CDR3 is TGTGCCAGCACACAGACAGGGGTGGGCACTGAAGCTTTCTTT.

The V and J genes are TRBV7-2 and TRBJ2-1; no reliable D call. The V gene lost 4 bases and the J gene lost 5 bases, with 9 bases spanning the gap. CDR3 length: 13 residues. Germline V gene data show CDR1 as SGHTA and CDR2 as FQGNSA. CDR3 region: CASSSARNNEQFF. In DNA, the CDR3 is TGTGCCAGCAGCTCGGCGCGGAACAATGAGCAGTTCTTC.

The CDR3 loop reads CASSQRVGAGDTQYF. The CDR3 DNA sequence: TGTGCCAGCAGCCAGAGAGTGGGGGCAGGAGATACGCAGTATTTT. The rearrangement links TRBV3-1 (or the pseudogene TRBV3-2) to TRBJ2-3; perhaps TRBD1 as D (6 bases). The CDR3 consists of 15 residues. V was trimmed by 3 bases and J by 5 bases, leaving 15 bases between them. The germline V gene encodes CDR1 LGHDT and CDR2 YNNKEL (reference sequence).

J is TRBJ2-2 and V is TRBV5-1, with 8 bases identical to TRBD2. V shed 0 bases and J 3 bases; nucleotides not matched to a gene: 4. Looked up from germline, CDR1 is SGHRS and CDR2 is YFSETQ. The CDR3 is made up of 16 amino acids. CDR3 sequence reads: CASSLVAGIDTGELFF. The CDR3 nucleotides read TGCGCCAGCAGCTTGGTAGCGGGGATCGACACCGGGGAGCTGTTTTTT.

This clone was seen a few times. The chain joins TRBV6-5 to TRBJ1-3; maybe TRBD1 (6 bases). The CDR3 has 15 amino acids. Germline assignment: CDR1 MNHEY and CDR2 SVGAGI. Between the trimmed V and J ends, which lost 6 bases and 0 bases, there was a span of 12 bases. CDR3 sequence reads: CASSPDSRSGNTIYF. The CDR3 nucleotides read TGTGCCAGCAGCCCGGACAGCCGCTCTGGAAACACCATATATTTT.

The CDR3 region is CASSLMATIETQYF. CDR3 bases: TGTGCCAGCAGCTTAATGGCGACTATAGAGACCCAGTACTTC. The rearrangement uses TRBV7-3 and TRBJ2-5, with a possible D match to TRBD2 (5 bases). Germline V gene lookup returns CDR1 SGHTA and CDR2 FQGTGA. The CDR3 loop spans 14 amino acids. The ends were cut back, 1 base at V and 4 bases at J, with 10 bases in the middle.

This chain joins TRBV19 and TRBJ1-4; no clear D gene. The CDR3 totals 15 residues. CDR1 and CDR2 from the germline V gene are LNHDA and SQIVND (reference sequence). Trimming shortened V by 3 bases and J by 7 bases, and 15 bases separated the two germline ends. In nucleotides, the CDR3 is TGTGCCAGTAGTATTGCGGAGGGCGGTGGTGAAAAACTGTTTTTT. Its translation: CASSIAEGGGEKLFF. Complete variable domain (other parts from reference TRBV19 and TRBJ1-4): DGGITQSPKYLFRKEGQNVTLSCEQNLNHDAMYWYRQDPGQGLRLIYYSQIVNDFQKGDIAEGYSVSREKKESFPLTVTSAQKNPTAFYLCASSIAEGGGEKLFFGSGTQLSVL.

The V gene is TRBV2, the J gene TRBJ2-5, with no clear D. The CDR3 spans 13 residues. Germline CDR1 reads SNHLY; CDR2 reads FYNNEI. V lost 8 bases to trimming and J lost 0 bases, with 10 bases between them. The CDR3 loop is CASLRRYQETQYF. CDR3 nucleotide sequence: TGTGCCAGCCTGCGCCGGTACCAAGAGACCCAGTACTTC.

This clone was recorded once. The chain combines TRBV12-3 or TRBV12-4 with TRBJ2-3; no firm D call. The CDR3 is made up of 12 amino acids. Trimming took 3 bases from V and 14 from J, leaving 15 bases between them. Here the CDR3 DNA reads TGTGCCAGCAGTTTTCTTCTAGATCAACGGTATTTT. Protein product: CASSFLLDQRYF.

The chain recombines TRBV18 with TRBJ1-2, with D uncertain. This CDR3 has 14 residues. V lost 3 bases to trimming and J lost 2 bases, with 10 bases between them. Germline CDR1 KGHSH, CDR2 LQKENI. CDR3 bases: TGTGCCAGCTCACCTTCGCCGAGCAACTATGGCTACACCTTC. The encoded protein is CASSPSPSNYGYTF.

The chain carries TRBV7-9 and TRBJ2-6, with D unresolved. The germline gives CDR1 SEHNR, CDR2 FQNEAQ (reference sequence). The CDR3 extends over 15 amino acids. The V gene lost 10 bases and the J gene lost 0 bases, with 13 bases spanning the gap. In nucleotides, the CDR3 is TGTGCCACCACGCGCGATTCCTCTGGGGCCAACGTCCTGACTTTC. Translating gives CATTRDSSGANVLTF.